This T cell receptor (beta chain) came from a study of metastatic and nonmetastatic thyroid tumors. Overall study: Repertoires from malignant and benign thyroid patients were compared across blood and tumor or nodule tissue.

Germline V gives CDR1 MNHNS, CDR2 SASEGT. The CDR3 contains 14 residues. V lost 8 bases to trimming and J lost 6 bases, with 18 bases between them. Study conclusions and caveats: Reported TCR beta diversity, measured in blood and tumor, was significantly higher for malignant thyroid tumors than for benign nodules.

This clone was detected ten times or more. Its specificity is unknown. Every patient was untreated before thyroid surgery. Authors' analysis steps: Clinicopathological groups supplied CDR3 differences that were used to build a distant-metastasis classifier for papillary thyroid cancer. Via MiXCR, TCRdb re-called the PCR reads. For this entry, the V and J calls and clone size follow TCRdb and not the study's own pipeline. The sample carries approximately 79,000 clones, around 9.1% recorded once. The rearrangement links TRBV6-1 to TRBJ2-3, with D tentatively TRBD1 (6 bases). The clonotype originates from a female donor with papillary thyroid cancer or a benign thyroid nodule (not recorded which). Some clones in this sample may be carry-over from other donors' samples. What was sequenced was blood. CDR3 bases: TGTGCCAGCTCTTCAGGGGCCCAGGCGGATACGCAGTATTTT. This encodes CASSSGAQADTQYF.